This T cell receptor beta chain was obtained from a study of Ad26.COV2.S vaccination and SARS-CoV-2 variants. Study-wide background: Once or twice, 56 days apart, Ad26.COV2.S was delivered intramuscularly. Findings and caveats of the study: Substantial breadth was reportedly displayed by spike-specific CD8+ and CD4+ T cell responses after vaccination.

V lost 3 bases, J lost 8 bases, and 13 bases lay in between. The CDR3 spans 13 residues. Regarding this clone: Its antigen is as yet unknown.

Assay used: immunoSEQ multiplex PCR; TCRdb lists only in-frame clones, some missing. The table shows around 300,000 clones, with roughly 90% occurring only once. The treatment denotes: some 19 received Ad26.COV2.S at low or high dose, single or two shots; roughly five received placebo; per-sample allocation not given. Day 63 after the first injection of vaccine or placebo was the sampling time. Immunization relied on an Ad26 vector, which expressed Wuhan-strain SARS-CoV-2 spike. The sample consisted of peripheral blood, taken in a trial of Ad26.COV2.S vaccine versus placebo. The gene calls are TRBV12-3 or TRBV12-4 and TRBJ1-2; possibly TRBD1 for D (5 bases). The source is a person between 18 and 59 years old who received the Ad26.COV2.S COVID-19 vaccine or a placebo. The CDR3 loop is CASSFARGYGYTF. The DNA for the CDR3 is TGTGCCAGCAGTTTTGCGCGGGGCTACGGCTACACCTTC.